This T cell receptor (beta chain) stems from a study of T cells in Graves' hyperthyroidism and ophthalmopathy. General study findings and limits: Appearing also in blood were most of the thyroid clonotypes expanded above 0.001. The model predicted ophthalmopathy a median around seven months before onset.

The ends were cut back, 4 bases at V and 3 bases at J, with 19 bases in the middle. CDR1 is SNHLY and CDR2 is FYNNEI in the germline V gene. The CDR3 is made up of 18 amino acids. The sample holds a few counts of this clonotype. Antigen specificity is unknown. For Graves' hyperthyroidism to be stable, ophthalmopathy could not progress within 18 months. Researchers barred patients who had uncontrolled infection, other autoimmune disease, pregnancy or lactation. Amplification of TCR beta CDR3 regions used RNA as the template. The HTBI primer set served for first-round RT-PCR of the TCR CDR3. One entry per CDR3 protein, called by TCRdb with MiXCR from the multiplex PCR reads. The sample has roughly 580,000 distinct CDR3 sequences, 35% to 55% seen once; the top ten hold 8% to 8.5%.

The V and J genes are TRBV2 and TRBJ1-6, with a tentative D call TRBD1 (5 bases). The TCR was taken from a woman younger than 30 with Graves' hyperthyroidism. Material: peripheral blood or thyroid tissue (not recorded which). The CDR3 reads CASSGGPVRSGYNSPLHF. For the CDR3, the DNA is TGTGCCAGCAGTGGGGGACCAGTACGCTCTGGCTATAATTCACCCCTCCACTTT.